This T cell receptor beta chain was documented in a study of blood T cells in healthy people across ages (dated by TCRdb to between 2014 and 2016). For the study in its entirety: In model experiments, template switching captured about one uniquely barcoded TCR beta cDNA molecule for every two T cells. The study measured age-related changes in TCR beta repertoire diversity using deep sequencing normalized with unique cDNA molecular identifiers. The donors were split into four age groups: young (average about 16 years), middle-aged (roughly 40), aged (approximately 60) and long-lived (roughly 77). Donors of different ages were randomly distributed across sequencing lanes to avoid experimental bias. Using the same blood draw, the study looked at two additional independent replicas of 1 million unique cDNA reads for two donors, one aged 18 to 30 and the other aged 80 or older. Results the study describes overall, beyond this receptor: Compared with the aged group, more naive CD4+ T cells, fewer expanded clones and increased TCR diversity were shown by the long-lived group, suggesting age selection. Because profiling used bulk unsorted PBMCs, naive and antigen-experienced compartments could not be compared conclusively. Observed TCR beta diversity per million T cells fell roughly linearly with age, and a significant reduction was already apparent by age approximately 41. The CMV infection status of donors was not known, potentially confounding age-related changes in expanded clonotypes. Observed TCR beta diversity correlated strongly with the percentage of naive T cells measured by flow cytometry. Estimates of total diversity based on one million sequenced T cells were regarded as lower bounds and as underestimates.

CDR1 and CDR2, looked up from the germline V gene (reference sequence), are DFQATT and SNEGSKA. V is clipped by 1 base and J by 15 bases, and the sequence between their germline boundaries is 9 bases long. The CDR3, from cysteine to phenylalanine, totals 10 residues. Left in the record is the CDR3 DNA by itself, 30 bases read in frame from the first base. The receptor library was made with 5' RACE. TCRdb records Illumina HiSeq 2500 as the sequencer. A second about 7 to 12 cycle PCR used a sample-barcoded 5' primer and a J-beta primer mix. A unique molecular identifier was introduced onto each TCR beta cDNA molecule by a template-switch 5' adaptor carrying 12 random nucleotides. Each sample yielded at least 2.5 million CDR3-containing paired-end reads. The Mint cDNA synthesis kit, primed by a TRBC-specific oligonucleotide, was used to synthesize first-strand cDNA from all RNA. Following uracil-DNA glycosylase treatment, all cDNA underwent a first 18-cycle PCR with the universal primers M1SS and BC2_uni_R. From the authors' description of their analysis: For normalization, 1 million high-quality reads were randomly selected from each sample, with every read carrying a distinct molecular identifier. Reads with shared molecular identifiers were discarded instead of being binned into consensus sequences. MiTCR, set to a Q25 quality threshold and the strictest error-elimination algorithm, was used for CDR3 identification, clonotype clustering and error correction. A nonparametric unseen species model with Euler transformation was used to estimate a lower bound on total TCR beta diversity. TCRdb reran the public reads through fastp at Q25 and MiXCR, keeping productive beta chains. Each entry is one CDR3 protein sequence, shown with its most common DNA and genes. TCRdb's processing, not the study's, gives the V and J calls here. In all, the sample holds about 1.5 million distinct CDR3 sequences, and 42% of those were seen once. Of the sample, less than 8% falls within the top ten clones.

This clonotype showed up many times. The antigen this receptor binds is unknown. No much larger clonotype is one base removed from it; base qualities were not supplied. Donors were approximately 42 systemically healthy Caucasian individuals from Russia aged about 6 to 100 years. Each donor gave around 9.8 milliliters of peripheral blood, collected into EDTA-treated Vacutainer tubes. PBMCs were isolated by Ficoll-Paque density-gradient centrifugation, with at least 6 million obtained per sample. Total RNA was extracted from PBMCs with Trizol reagent, with at least 5 micrograms obtained per sample. For every donor, an aliquot of PBMCs went through flow cytometry to measure the percentages of naive CD45RAhigh/CD27high T cells.

Sequencing used blood. This receptor was taken from a woman aged 18-29 years in good health. Recombination connected TRBV20-1 to TRBJ1-4, with the D gene too uncertain to name. The nucleotide sequence is given as TGCAGTGCTAGAGGCGAAAGGGTGTTTTTT. It codes for CSARGERVFF.